Listed below are T cell receptor beta chains from one sample, sequenced in a study of T cell responses to AZD1222 COVID-19 vaccine. Clones were read by immunoSEQ multiplex PCR, and TCRdb kept only the in-frame ones, dropping some. The profile shows about 110,000 clones, approximately 90% of them singletons. This material consisted of peripheral blood, taken on day 0 of AZD1222 vaccination. All receptors derive from an adult in good health. The CDR3 runs from the conserved cysteine through the conserved F or W. Each record gives: clone size, D gene, J gene, V gene, CDR3 protein, CDR3 DNA. A D gene is named only where the DNA matches it firmly. Clone size, where shown, is once, few, many, or a class for clones that have expanded.

NA NA TRBJ1-5 TRBV7-2 CASSLQWQNQPQHF TGTGCCAGCAGCTTACAATGGCAGAATCAGCCCCAGCATTTT
NA NA TRBJ2-3 TRBV6-2/TRBV6-3 CASSYSPNTDTQYF TGTGCCAGCAGTTACTCGCCCAACACAGATACGCAGTATTTT
once NA TRBJ2-3 TRBV6-5 CASSYGHRDTQYF TGTGCCAGCAGTTACGGACACCGAGATACGCAGTATTTT
NA NA TRBJ1-4 TRBV25-1 CASSGDEATNEKLFF TGTGCCAGCAGTGGTGACGAAGCAACTAATGAAAAACTGTTTTTT
NA NA TRBJ1-5 TRBV4-1 CASSQEAGHSNQPQHF TGCGCCAGCAGCCAAGAAGCAGGACATAGCAATCAGCCCCAGCATTTT
NA TRBD1 TRBJ2-7 TRBV3-1/TRBV3-2 CASRRATGSGEQYF TGTGCCAGCAGGAGAGCGACAGGGTCGGGCGAGCAGTACTTC
NA TRBD2 TRBJ2-7 TRBV3-1/TRBV3-2 CASRSTSGAYEQYF TGTGCCAGCAGATCAACTAGCGGTGCCTACGAGCAGTACTTC
NA NA TRBJ2-5 TRBV30 CAWSRTAGETQYF TGTGCCTGGAGCCGGACGGCCGGGGAGACCCAGTACTTC
NA NA TRBJ2-1 TRBV7-2 CASSLSGGGNEQFF TGTGCCAGCAGCTTAAGTGGGGGAGGCAATGAGCAGTTCTTC
NA NA TRBJ1-5 TRBV6-5 CASSLDGNQPQHF TGTGCCAGCAGTTTAGATGGGAATCAGCCCCAGCATTTT
NA TRBD1 TRBJ1-1 TRBV10-2 CASRDGQGASVMNTEAFF TGCGCCAGCAGAGATGGTCAGGGGGCCTCGGTAATGAACACTGAAGCTTTCTTT
NA TRBD2 TRBJ2-7 TRBV4-1 CASSQASGRDYEQYF TGCGCCAGCAGCCAAGCCAGCGGGAGGGACTACGAGCAGTACTTC
NA TRBD2 TRBJ2-6 TRBV15 CATSRKFIRGSGANVLTF TGTGCCACCAGCAGAAAATTTATACGCGGGAGTGGGGCCAACGTCCTGACTTTC
NA TRBD1 TRBJ2-7 TRBV7-8 CASSSGTGLSYEQYF TGTGCCAGCAGCTCAGGGACAGGTTTATCTTACGAGCAGTACTTC
NA NA TRBJ2-5 TRBV19 CASSSREQETQYF TGTGCCAGTAGTAGTCGGGAGCAAGAGACCCAGTACTTC